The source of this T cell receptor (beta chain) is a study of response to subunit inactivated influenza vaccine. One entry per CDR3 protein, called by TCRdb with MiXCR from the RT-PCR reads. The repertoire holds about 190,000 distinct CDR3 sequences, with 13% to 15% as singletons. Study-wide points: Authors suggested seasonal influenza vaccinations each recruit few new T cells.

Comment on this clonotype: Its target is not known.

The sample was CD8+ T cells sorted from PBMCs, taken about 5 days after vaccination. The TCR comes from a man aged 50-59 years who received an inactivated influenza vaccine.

CDR3 bases: TGTGCCATCAGTGAGGGCTACAATGAGCAGTTCTTC. It translates to CAISEGYNEQFF. The rearrangement joins TRBV10-3 to TRBJ2-1, with D unresolved. CDR1 is ENHRY, CDR2 SYGVKD, per germline. The CDR3 is 12 amino acids. Trimming shortened V by 2 bases and J by 3 bases, and 2 bases separated the two germline ends.